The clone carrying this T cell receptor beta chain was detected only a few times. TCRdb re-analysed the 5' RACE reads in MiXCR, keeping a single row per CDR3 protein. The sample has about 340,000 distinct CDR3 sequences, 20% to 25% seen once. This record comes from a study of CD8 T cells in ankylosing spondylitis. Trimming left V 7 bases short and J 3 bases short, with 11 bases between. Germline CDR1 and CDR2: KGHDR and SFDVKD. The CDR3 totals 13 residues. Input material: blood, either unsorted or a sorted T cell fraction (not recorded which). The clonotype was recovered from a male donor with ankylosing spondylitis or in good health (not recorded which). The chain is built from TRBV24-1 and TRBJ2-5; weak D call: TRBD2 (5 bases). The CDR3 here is CATRGVAEETQYF. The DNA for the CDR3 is TGTGCCACCAGGGGAGTAGCCGAAGAGACCCAGTACTTC.